This record covers a single T cell receptor (beta chain). V dropped 6 bases and J dropped 4; count of bases not matched to a gene: 11. Germline-derived CDR1 and CDR2 are MDHEN and SYDVKM. The length of the CDR3 is 15 residues. It was during active infection that Seattle patients were enrolled and then longitudinally followed. The data are from a study of blood T cell repertoires in COVID-19. Study context: Acute-phase and convalescent COVID-19 samples originated in the United States, Italy and Spain. The cDNA or gDNA used as material had been derived from T cells, B-cell-depleted T cells, or PBMCs.

Original data processing: Scientists estimated how many nucleated cells there were by amplifying reference gene primers. Produced via immunoSEQ multiplex PCR; TCRdb's table is partial and in-frame only. The V and J calls and clone size were taken over from that table, and D and trimming were inferred from the DNA. This sample has under 200,000 clones, with 60% to 85% found just once. This sequence originates from a woman in her sixties or seventies with COVID-19, enrolled during active disease. This chain links TRBV28 with TRBJ1-2; TRBD1 agrees at 7 bases. The sample comprised peripheral blood. In nucleotides, the CDR3 is TGTGCCAGCAGCACTAACCCGACAGGGCTCTATGGCTACACCTTC. Its protein is CASSTNPTGLYGYTF.